This is a list of T cell receptor beta chains from one sample in a study of cytomegalovirus exposure and HLA in healthy donors. Using immunoSEQ multiplex PCR, the repertoire was profiled, and TCRdb retains in-frame clones only, with some absent. In the table there are approximately 80,000 clones, 63% of which are singletons. The sequenced material came from PBMCs. The receptors here all came from a woman in her thirties or forties in good health and CMV-seropositive. CDR3s include the opening cysteine and the closing phenylalanine or tryptophan. The order of the fields is clone size, V gene, D gene, J gene, CDR3 DNA, CDR3 protein. The D gene is left open where the match is weak. The size entry is marked missing in some rows and otherwise reads once, few, many or a size class.

clone size: NA
V gene: TRBV6-1
D gene: NA
J gene: TRBJ1-4
CDR3 DNA: TGTGCCAGCAGTGGTTCCGCCCAGGGATGGACTAATGAAAAACTGTTTTTT
CDR3 protein: CASSGSAQGWTNEKLFF

clone size: NA
V gene: TRBV27
D gene: NA
J gene: TRBJ2-6
CDR3 DNA: TGTGCCAGCAGTTACCGACAGGCCGGGGCCAACGTCCTGACTTTC
CDR3 protein: CASSYRQAGANVLTF

clone size: few
V gene: TRBV19
D gene: NA
J gene: TRBJ1-5
CDR3 DNA: TGTGCCAGTAGGGGGGCCACTCGAGGTTTGCCCCAGCATTTT
CDR3 protein: CASRGATRGLPQHF

clone size: NA
V gene: TRBV4-3
D gene: TRBD2
J gene: TRBJ2-3
CDR3 DNA: TGCGCCAGCAGCCAAGGTGGGAGGGGAGGGGCGGATACGCAGTATTTT
CDR3 protein: CASSQGGRGGADTQYF

clone size: NA
V gene: TRBV4-3
D gene: NA
J gene: TRBJ1-6
CDR3 DNA: TGCGCCAGCAGCGTGAGGGCAGGGAGGGATAATTCACCCCTCCACTTT
CDR3 protein: CASSVRAGRDNSPLHF

clone size: NA
V gene: TRBV30
D gene: NA
J gene: TRBJ1-6
CDR3 DNA: TGTGCCCAACTCAGAGGCTATAATTCACCCCTCCACTTT
CDR3 protein: CAQLRGYNSPLHF

clone size: NA
V gene: TRBV11-3
D gene: TRBD2
J gene: TRBJ2-4
CDR3 DNA: TGTGCCAGCAGCTTAGGGGGGACTAGAGAGAACATTCAGTACTTC
CDR3 protein: CASSLGGTRENIQYF

clone size: NA
V gene: TRBV4-3
D gene: NA
J gene: TRBJ1-3
CDR3 DNA: TGCGCCAGCAGCCATAACCCGGGTGGCGTGGGAAACACCATATATTTT
CDR3 protein: CASSHNPGGVGNTIYF

clone size: once
V gene: TRBV4-2
D gene: TRBD2
J gene: TRBJ2-7
CDR3 DNA: TGTGCCAGCAGCCCCCCACCGGGACTAGCGGGAGGCCATTCCTACGAGCAGTACTTC
CDR3 protein: CASSPPPGLAGGHSYEQYF

clone size: NA
V gene: TRBV7-3
D gene: NA
J gene: TRBJ2-5
CDR3 DNA: TGTGCCAGCAGCTTAACGGGGGGTCCTAGTTCTTCTCAGTACTTC
CDR3 protein: CASSLTGGPSSSQYF

clone size: NA
V gene: TRBV7-3
D gene: NA
J gene: TRBJ2-2
CDR3 DNA: TGTGCCAGCAGCCCAGTTACCGCCGGGGAGCTGTTTTTT
CDR3 protein: CASSPVTAGELFF

clone size: NA
V gene: TRBV5-4
D gene: TRBD2
J gene: TRBJ2-2
CDR3 DNA: TGTGCCAGCAGCCCTGGACTGGGCGGGAGGGCATATACCGGGGAGCTGTTTTTT
CDR3 protein: CASSPGLGGRAYTGELFF

clone size: once
V gene: TRBV7-2
D gene: NA
J gene: TRBJ2-7
CDR3 DNA: TGTGCCAGCAGCTTGTCGAGCTCCTACGAGCAGTACTTC
CDR3 protein: CASSLSSSYEQYF

clone size: once
V gene: TRBV14
D gene: NA
J gene: TRBJ2-1
CDR3 DNA: TGTGCCAGCAGTCAGGACAGCAACACCAATGAGCAGTTCTTC
CDR3 protein: CASSQDSNTNEQFF

clone size: few
V gene: TRBV5-4
D gene: NA
J gene: TRBJ2-1
CDR3 DNA: TGTGCCAGCAGCTCGGAGGGTGAGCAGTTCTTC
CDR3 protein: CASSSEGEQFF

clone size: NA
V gene: TRBV2
D gene: NA
J gene: TRBJ2-1
CDR3 DNA: TGTGCCAGCAGTAGCGGGCCCTACAATGAGCAGTTCTTC
CDR3 protein: CASSSGPYNEQFF

clone size: NA
V gene: TRBV19
D gene: NA
J gene: TRBJ2-6
CDR3 DNA: TGTGCCAGTAGTACTAGTTCCGGGGCCAACGTCCTGACTTTC
CDR3 protein: CASSTSSGANVLTF